This T cell receptor (beta chain) came from a study of blood T cell repertoires in COVID-19. From germline, CDR1 is SGHRS and CDR2 YFSETQ. This CDR3 comprises 14 residues. Trimming left V 4 bases short and J 7 bases short, with 12 bases between. All recovered Cohort 3 donors got two negative PCRs, got clearance, or saw symptom resolution. Source study methods: Researchers report that nucleated cell counts were estimated from reference gene primer amplification. The protocol was immunoSEQ multiplex PCR, while the TCRdb copy is restricted to in-frame clones and leaves out a portion. Clone size and the V and J calls come from that table; the DNA yielded D and trimming. The repertoire includes around 240,000 clones, more than 70% of them detected once, and around 2% sits in the top ten.

Material: PBMCs or T cells enriched from blood (not recorded which). This receptor was identified in a woman aged 50 to 60 who had recovered from COVID-19. The chain recombines TRBV5-1 with TRBJ1-6; D possibly corresponds to TRBD1 (6 bases). As DNA, the CDR3 is TGCGCCAGCAGCCTGCTAGGGGGAAATTCACCCCTCCACTTT. This translates into CASSLLGGNSPLHF.